This TCR beta chain was identified in a study of T cell responses to AZD1222 COVID-19 vaccine. A note on this clone: Its specificity is not known.

This table comes from immunoSEQ multiplex PCR, and its TCRdb copy is limited to in-frame clones, with some not included. This table holds around 80,000 clones, approximately 85% found once. Second-dose intervals near 4 or 12 weeks were combined. Study-wide results and limits: Repertoires were sampled only after the peak T cell response. As reported, nearly half of all spike-specific TCRs target variant regions that are unmutated.

The CDR3 is 14 residues long. Germline V gives CDR1 SNHLY, CDR2 FYNNEI. V shed 4 bases, J shed 2 bases, and the junction held 1 base outside the gene matches. The specimen was peripheral blood, collected 28 days after the second AZD1222 dose. V is TRBV2 and J is TRBJ1-4; TRBD1 aligns across 7 bases. This TCR was sampled from an adult who received the AZD1222 COVID-19 vaccine. The CDR3 DNA sequence: TGTGCCAGCAGTGCCAGGGGGACTAATGAAAAACTGTTTTTT. Its protein is CASSARGTNEKLFF.